A selection of T cell receptor beta chains follows, all from one sample in a study of shared clonotypes between healthy human individuals. The repertoire was sequenced with immunoSEQ multiplex PCR; TCRdb's copy has only in-frame clones and lacks some. The repertoire consists of roughly 2.1 million clones, with 85% to 95% occurring once and the leading ten covering 1.5% to 2%. The sample consisted of naive CD8+ T cells from PBMCs. The receptors were gathered from a man between 18 and 29 years old in good health. Some clones in this sample may be carry-over from other donors' samples. Each CDR3 is given with its conserved first and last residue. D genes are given only for firm matches. A row's size may be missing; if present it is once, few, many or a size class.

j_call v_call d_call cdr3_length clone_size cdr3_aa
TRBJ2-1 TRBV7-8 - 18 - CASSLLSDGFTRVAEQFF
TRBJ2-7 TRBV10-3 TRBD2 14 - CAISAGGRTYEQYF
- TRBV29-1 - 12 - CSALGGAHEQYF
TRBJ2-3 TRBV9 TRBD2 19 once CASSVPKELAGGATDTQYF
TRBJ2-6 TRBV28 - 14 once CASSFLGMANVLTF
TRBJ2-2 TRBV28 - 14 - CASRPARYTGELFF
TRBJ2-7 TRBV28 TRBD1 16 - CASSGRKGQGGYEQYF
TRBJ2-5 TRBV7-3 TRBD2 15 once CASSFTSGRGETQYF
TRBJ2-7 TRBV2 - 15 - CASSPGSGVSYEQYF
TRBJ2-7 TRBV27 - 13 - CASSLSSTYEQYF
TRBJ2-7 TRBV10-1 - 15 - CASSEGVEVPYEQYF
TRBJ2-1 TRBV5-1 TRBD2 16 few CASSLAPGRAHNEQFF
TRBJ2-1 TRBV19 TRBD2 15 once CASSLAGGSFDEQFF
TRBJ2-7 TRBV7-8 - 13 - CASSLAKAYEQYF
TRBJ1-1 TRBV5-1 - 15 - CASSLGLGVGTEAFF
TRBJ2-1 TRBV27 TRBD2 15 - CASSGASGAYNEQFF
TRBJ2-3 TRBV9 - 12 once CASSEGGTKQYF
TRBJ2-7 TRBV11-3 - 13 - CASSLGVGYEQYF
TRBJ2-7 TRBV4-3 - 13 - CASSQVSHYEQYF
TRBJ2-5 TRBV27 - 14 - CASSLGRLGETQYF
TRBJ2-1 TRBV6-5 - 16 once CASSYYEGRSYNEQFF
TRBJ2-7 TRBV5-6 - 13 - CASSLGESYEQYF
TRBJ2-7 TRBV27 TRBD2 17 - CASSKGLAGGPVYEQYF
TRBJ1-1 TRBV6-5 - 15 few CASSYREGLNTEAFF
TRBJ2-5 TRBV7-8 TRBD1 15 - CASSLATGLRKTQYF
TRBJ1-2 TRBV6-5 - 11 - CASQGNYGYTF
- TRBV2 TRBD2 15 - CASTIAGGTPYEQYF
TRBJ2-1 TRBV4-3 - 18 - CASSQDNPRRATYNEQFF
TRBJ2-5 TRBV15 - 14 - CATSRELARETQYF
TRBJ1-5 TRBV7-9 - 12 once CASSNSNQPQHF
TRBJ2-5 TRBV29-1 TRBD2 14 once CSVVGTGGKETQYF
TRBJ2-1 TRBV13 TRBD2 15 - CASSHGTSGTTEQFF
TRBJ2-1 TRBV14 - 14 - CASSLRGNYNEQFF
TRBJ1-2 TRBV27 - 13 - CASSLLSGAGYTF
TRBJ2-1 TRBV2 TRBD1 14 - CASSDRGIYNEQFF
TRBJ2-1 TRBV11-2 TRBD2 19 - CASSLGLAGAPSLYNEQFF
TRBJ2-7 TRBV7-8 - 18 - CASSLGGDTSFPIYEQYF
TRBJ1-1 TRBV13 TRBD1 14 few CASSFSDRDTEAFF
TRBJ1-2 TRBV28 - 18 - CASTNGVASGAVNYGYTF
TRBJ2-2 TRBV10-3 - 16 - CAINRHDRRDTGELFF
TRBJ1-1 TRBV30 - 11 few CAIWFGTEAFF
TRBJ1-5 TRBV28 TRBD1 14 - CASSLNRGTQPQHF